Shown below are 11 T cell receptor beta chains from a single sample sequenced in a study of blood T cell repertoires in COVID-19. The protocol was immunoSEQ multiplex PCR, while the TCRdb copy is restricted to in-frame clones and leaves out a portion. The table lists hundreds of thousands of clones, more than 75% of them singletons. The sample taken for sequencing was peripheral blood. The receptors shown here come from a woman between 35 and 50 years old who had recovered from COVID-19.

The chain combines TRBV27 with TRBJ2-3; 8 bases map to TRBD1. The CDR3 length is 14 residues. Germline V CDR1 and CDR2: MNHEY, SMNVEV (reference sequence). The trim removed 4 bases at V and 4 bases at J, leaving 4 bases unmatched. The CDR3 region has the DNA TGTGCCAGCAGTTCCTTCAGGGGGCCAGATACGCAGTATTTT. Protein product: CASSSFRGPDTQYF.

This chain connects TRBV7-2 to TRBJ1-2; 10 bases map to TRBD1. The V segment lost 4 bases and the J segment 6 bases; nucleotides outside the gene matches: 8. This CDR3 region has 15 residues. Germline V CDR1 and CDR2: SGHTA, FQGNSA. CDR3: CASSSRPGTGDGYTF. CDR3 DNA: TGTGCCAGCAGCTCCCGTCCCGGGACAGGGGATGGCTACACCTTC.

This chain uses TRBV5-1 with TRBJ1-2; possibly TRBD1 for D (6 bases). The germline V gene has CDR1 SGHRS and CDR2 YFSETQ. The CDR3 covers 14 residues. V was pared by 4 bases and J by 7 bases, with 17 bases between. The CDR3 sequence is CASSPRGEGRGYTF. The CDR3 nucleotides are TGCGCCAGCAGCCCCAGGGGTGAGGGACGTGGCTACACCTTC.

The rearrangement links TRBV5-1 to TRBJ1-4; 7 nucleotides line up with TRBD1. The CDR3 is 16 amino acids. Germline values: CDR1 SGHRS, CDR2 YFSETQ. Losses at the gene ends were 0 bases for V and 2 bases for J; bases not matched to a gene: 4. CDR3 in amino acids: CASSLGPGGTNEKLFF. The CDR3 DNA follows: TGCGCCAGCAGCTTGGGACCAGGGGGTACTAATGAAAAACTGTTTTTT.

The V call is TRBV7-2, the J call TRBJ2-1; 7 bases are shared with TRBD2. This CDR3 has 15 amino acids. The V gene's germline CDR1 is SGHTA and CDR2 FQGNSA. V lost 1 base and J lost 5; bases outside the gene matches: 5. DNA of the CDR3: TGTGCCAGCAGCTTAGTAGGACTAGGGGACAATGAGCAGTTCTTC. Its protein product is CASSLVGLGDNEQFF.

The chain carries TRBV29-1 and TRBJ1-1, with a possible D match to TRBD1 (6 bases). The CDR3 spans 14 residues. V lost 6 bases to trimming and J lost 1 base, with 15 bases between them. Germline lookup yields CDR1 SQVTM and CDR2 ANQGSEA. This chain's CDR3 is CSVAFGGANTEAFF. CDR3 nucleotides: TGCAGCGTCGCGTTCGGGGGGGCGAACACTGAAGCTTTCTTT.

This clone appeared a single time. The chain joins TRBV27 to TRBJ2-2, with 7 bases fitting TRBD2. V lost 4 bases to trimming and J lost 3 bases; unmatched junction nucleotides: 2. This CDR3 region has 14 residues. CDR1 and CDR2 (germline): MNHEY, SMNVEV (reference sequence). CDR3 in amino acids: CASSWREYTGELFF. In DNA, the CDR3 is TGTGCCAGCAGTTGGCGGGAGTACACCGGGGAGCTGTTTTTT.

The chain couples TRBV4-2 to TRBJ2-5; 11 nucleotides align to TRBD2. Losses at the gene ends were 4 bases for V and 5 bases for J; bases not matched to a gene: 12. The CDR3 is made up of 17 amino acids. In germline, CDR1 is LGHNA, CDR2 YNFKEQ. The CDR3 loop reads CASSPRGLAGGGETQYF. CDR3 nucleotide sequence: TGTGCCAGCAGCCCCAGGGGGCTAGCGGGAGGCGGGGAGACCCAGTACTTC.

The CDR3 DNA follows: TGCAGTGCTAGTGCCCAGGGGGCTAGGTATGGCTACACCTTC. Translated, it gives CSASAQGARYGYTF. The chain employs TRBV20-1 and TRBJ1-2, with 8 positions matching TRBD1. The CDR3 length is 14 residues. Looked up from germline, CDR1 is DFQATT and CDR2 is SNEGSKA (reference sequence). J lost 5 bases, V lost 3 bases, and 8 bases had no gene match.

CDR3 nucleotide sequence: TGTGCCAGCAGCATCCGGGGGGGGACCGCGGAGACCCAGTACTTC. It codes for CASSIRGGTAETQYF. V and J are TRBV2 and TRBJ2-5; 8 bases match TRBD2. This CDR3 is 15 amino acids long. J was trimmed by 5 bases and V by 6 bases; bases with no gene match: 11. Germline-derived CDR1 and CDR2 are SNHLY and FYNNEI.

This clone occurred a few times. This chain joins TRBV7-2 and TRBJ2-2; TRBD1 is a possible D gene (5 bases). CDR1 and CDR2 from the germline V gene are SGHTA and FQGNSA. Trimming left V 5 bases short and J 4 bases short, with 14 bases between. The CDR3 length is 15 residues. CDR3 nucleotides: TGTGCCAGCAGCCCGCGCAGGGCAAGCACCGGGGAGCTGTTTTTT. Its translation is CASSPRRASTGELFF.